A selection of T cell receptor beta chains follows, all from one sample in a study of cytomegalovirus exposure and HLA in healthy donors. TCRdb keeps only in-frame clones here, not all; method: immunoSEQ multiplex PCR. This table has around 120,000 clones, around two thirds appearing once. The sequencing sample was made of PBMCs. The receptors here all came from a woman between 35 and 50 years old in good health and CMV-seropositive. Both conserved end residues are part of each CDR3. Each record gives: D gene, V gene, clone size, J gene, CDR3 protein, CDR3 DNA. A D gene is named only where the DNA matches it firmly. A clone size is listed for some rows: how often the clone was seen (once, few, many), or a class if it is expanded.

>NA|TRBV5-1|few|TRBJ1-1
CASNLRRAGATEAFF
TGCGCCAGCAACTTGAGGAGGGCGGGGGCCACTGAAGCTTTCTTT
>TRBD1|TRBV7-8|NA|TRBJ1-5
CASSLVGTDTGQPQHF
TGTGCCAGCAGCTTAGTAGGGACAGACACAGGGCAGCCCCAGCATTTT
>NA|TRBV6-5|once|TRBJ2-1
CASSSDSYNEQFF
TGTGCCAGCAGTTCTGACTCGTACAATGAGCAGTTCTTC
>TRBD1|TRBV6-5|NA|TRBJ1-2
CASSPGQGDGYTF
TGTGCCAGCAGCCCCGGACAGGGCGATGGCTACACCTTC
>TRBD1|TRBV29-1|NA|TRBJ1-1
CSVELGQANTEAFF
TGCAGCGTTGAATTGGGACAGGCGAACACTGAAGCTTTCTTT
>NA|TRBV2|NA|TRBJ2-1
CASTKHMEQFF
TGTGCCAGCACCAAGCATATGGAGCAGTTCTTC
>TRBD1|TRBV5-1|few|TRBJ1-2
CASSLGQGAEDYGYTF
TGCGCCAGCAGCCTTGGACAGGGAGCTGAGGACTATGGCTACACCTTC
>NA|TRBV6-1|few|TRBJ1-5
CASSKTGLNQPQHF
TGTGCCAGCAGTAAGACAGGACTCAATCAGCCCCAGCATTTT
>NA|TRBV5-1|NA|TRBJ2-7
CASSLEGVGHLHEQYF
TGCGCCAGCAGCTTGGAGGGGGTGGGTCATCTCCACGAGCAGTACTTC
>TRBD1|TRBV18|NA|TRBJ2-3
CASSPDRGTDTQYF
TGTGCCAGCTCACCGGACAGGGGCACAGATACGCAGTATTTT
>NA|TRBV6-5|NA|TRBJ1-2
CASSYDGQNYGYTF
TGTGCCAGCAGTTACGATGGACAGAACTATGGCTACACCTTC
>TRBD1|TRBV5-1|NA|TRBJ1-2
CASSFRTGRDYGYTF
TGCGCCAGCAGCTTCCGGACAGGTCGGGACTATGGCTACACCTTC
>NA|TRBV1|NA|TRBJ2-1
CTSSQEESSGGQFF
TGCACCAGCAGCCAAGAAGAGTCTAGCGGGGGTCAGTTCTTC
>TRBD1|TRBV7-6|NA|TRBJ2-5
CASSFRGRETQYF
TGTGCCAGCAGCTTCAGGGGGCGAGAGACCCAGTACTTC
>TRBD2|TRBV5-1|NA|TRBJ2-5
CASRTTSGGGYQETQYF
TGCGCCAGCAGGACGACTAGCGGTGGAGGGTACCAAGAGACCCAGTACTTC
>NA|TRBV6-5|once|TRBJ1-1
CASIPAWGTNTEAFF
TGTGCCAGCATTCCTGCGTGGGGCACTAACACTGAAGCTTTCTTT
>NA|TRBV7-9|few|TRBJ2-7
CASSPRDRTSYEQYF
TGTGCCAGCAGCCCGCGGGACAGAACAAGCTACGAGCAGTACTTC
>TRBD1|TRBV4-1|NA|TRBJ1-1
CASSTRGTTEAFF
TGCGCCAGCAGCACCAGGGGGACCACTGAAGCTTTCTTT
>NA|TRBV20-1|NA|TRBJ2-7
CSAPTRDEQYF
TGCAGTGCTCCGACTAGGGACGAGCAGTACTTC
>TRBD2|TRBV2|few|TRBJ2-7
CASSALTSGGMEQYF
TGTGCCAGCAGTGCTCTGACTAGCGGAGGTATGGAGCAGTACTTC
>TRBD1|TRBV7-9|NA|TRBJ2-2
CASSQTLDRGPDGELFF
TGTGCCAGCAGCCAAACCTTGGACAGGGGGCCTGACGGGGAGCTGTTTTTT
>TRBD1|TRBV4-3|NA|TRBJ1-3
CASSQGPPGQGTGNTIYF
TGCGCCAGCAGCCAAGGACCCCCGGGACAGGGTACTGGAAACACCATATATTTT
>NA|TRBV4-1|few|TRBJ2-7
CASSQDNTRAVRDEQYF
TGCGCCAGCAGCCAAGATAATACGCGGGCAGTACGTGACGAGCAGTACTTC
>TRBD1|TRBV4-2|NA|TRBJ1-6
CASNRDSSYNSPLHF
TGTGCCAGCAACCGGGACAGCTCCTATAATTCACCCCTCCACTTT
>NA|TRBV5-1|NA|TRBJ2-3
CASSPEMATQYF
TGCGCCAGCAGCCCCGAAATGGCTACGCAGTATTTT
>NA|TRBV2|NA|TRBJ2-1
CASSERGTTYNEQFF
TGTGCCAGCAGTGAAAGGGGGACTACTTACAATGAGCAGTTCTTC
>TRBD2|TRBV7-8|few|TRBJ2-5
CASSLEVDTSGGQETQYF
TGTGCCAGCAGCTTAGAGGTTGATACTAGCGGGGGTCAAGAGACCCAGTACTTC
>NA|TRBV19|NA|TRBJ1-2
CASSTARVANYGYTF
TGTGCCAGTAGTACGGCCAGGGTGGCTAACTATGGCTACACCTTC
>NA|TRBV18|NA|TRBJ1-6
CASSPGQHYNSPLHF
TGTGCCAGCTCACCCGGACAGCACTATAATTCACCCCTCCACTTT
>TRBD1|TRBV7-2|NA|TRBJ1-6
CASSFLRDRGGSPLHF
TGTGCCAGCAGCTTTCTCCGCGACAGGGGCGGATCACCCCTCCACTTT
>NA|TRBV5-1|NA|TRBJ2-5
CASRAGQETQYF
TGCGCCAGCCGGGCGGGGCAAGAGACCCAGTACTTC
>NA|TRBV5-5|NA|TRBJ2-1
CASSSYNEQFF
TGTGCCAGCAGCTCTTACAATGAGCAGTTCTTC
>NA|TRBV9|NA|TRBJ2-1
CASSPEGGMEEQFF
TGTGCCAGCAGCCCCGAAGGAGGTATGGAAGAGCAGTTCTTC
>TRBD1|TRBV7-8|NA|TRBJ2-7
CASSLGGQTYEQYF
TGTGCCAGCAGCTTAGGGGGACAGACCTACGAGCAGTACTTC
>TRBD1|TRBV29-1|NA|TRBJ2-1
CSATGHSYNEQFF
TGCAGCGCGACAGGGCACTCCTACAATGAGCAGTTCTTC
>TRBD1|TRBV6-1|NA|TRBJ1-1
CASRGQTNTEAFF
TGTGCCAGCAGGGGACAGACGAACACTGAAGCTTTCTTT
>NA|TRBV11-3|NA|TRBJ2-3
CASSLGGGGTDTQYF
TGTGCCAGCAGCTTAGGGGGCGGAGGGACAGATACGCAGTATTTT
>TRBD1|TRBV7-2|NA|TRBJ1-5
CASSTGDSNQPQHF
TGTGCCAGCAGCACAGGGGACTCTAATCAGCCCCAGCATTTT
>NA|TRBV7-9|NA|TRBJ1-2
CASSLVEGEGYTF
TGTGCCAGCAGCTTAGTAGAAGGGGAAGGCTACACCTTC
>NA|TRBV9|NA|TRBJ2-1
CASSVAGISYNEQFF
TGTGCCAGCAGCGTAGCAGGGATTTCCTACAATGAGCAGTTCTTC
>NA|TRBV20-1|NA|TRBJ1-1
CSAVMAEAFF
TGCAGTGCTGTGATGGCCGAAGCTTTCTTT
>NA|TRBV5-6|NA|TRBJ1-2
CASSLAGRFDYGYTF
TGTGCCAGCAGCTTGGCCGGCAGGTTCGACTATGGCTACACCTTC
>NA|TRBV6-5|NA|TRBJ1-6
CASFAGGGSPLHF
TGTGCCAGCTTCGCAGGTGGTGGATCACCCCTCCACTTT
>NA|TRBV7-9|NA|TRBJ1-1
CASSSEQGTRAFF
TGTGCCAGCAGCTCGGAACAGGGTACGCGAGCTTTCTTT
>NA|TRBV15|few|TRBJ1-5
CATSKSLGSNQPQHF
TGTGCCACCAGCAAGTCACTGGGCAGCAATCAGCCCCAGCATTTT
>NA|TRBV28|once|TRBJ1-6
CASSVDGSSYNSPLHF
TGTGCCAGCAGTGTCGACGGGAGCTCCTATAATTCACCCCTCCACTTT
>NA|TRBV7-2|NA|TRBJ1-4
CASSFSGSNEKLFF
TGTGCCAGCAGCTTCTCAGGGTCTAATGAAAAACTGTTTTTT
>NA|TRBV2|NA|TRBJ2-1
CASSDPLALYNEQFF
TGTGCCAGCAGTGACCCGCTAGCGCTATACAATGAGCAGTTCTTC
>TRBD2|TRBV5-1|NA|TRBJ2-1
CASSFSGGAAEQFF
TGCGCCAGCAGCTTTAGCGGGGGGGCTGCCGAGCAGTTCTTC